This T cell receptor (beta chain) was captured in a study of OX40 agonist ivuxolimab in advanced cancers. Background on the study: Dose-escalation patients' cancers were hepatocellular carcinoma, melanoma, renal cell or head and neck cancer.

Profiled with immunoSEQ multiplex PCR; TCRdb holds only in-frame clones, not every one. The sample includes 55,000 to 70,000 clones, about 82% of them seen just once. Notes on the study in general: No determination was made of the antigen specificity of the expanded peripheral T cells.

The germline V and J ends were trimmed by 0 bases and 0 bases, with 10 bases remaining between them. CDR3 length: 16 amino acids. CDR1 and CDR2 (germline): MNHEY, SVGAGI. To note about this clone: As yet, its antigen is unknown.

Blood got drawn at baseline, again on cycle 4 day 1, and then on cycle 7 day 1. The chain recombines TRBV6-5 with TRBJ2-3; a weak D match, TRBD2 (5 bases). Specimen: CD4+ or CD8+ T cells sorted from blood, collected in a trial of the OX40 agonist ivuxolimab. This receptor was identified in an adult with an advanced solid tumor such as melanoma, head and neck, liver or kidney cancer. The CDR3 region is CASSYSGRGSTDTQYF. The CDR3 DNA sequence: TGTGCCAGCAGTTACTCTGGCCGCGGGAGCACAGATACGCAGTATTTT.